What follows describes a single T cell receptor (beta chain). Looked up from germline, CDR1 is SNHLY and CDR2 is FYNNEI. CDR3 length: 13 amino acids. V was clipped by 8 bases and J by 5 bases; unmatched bases: 7. Some clones are missing from TCRdb's copy, which holds only in-frame ones; the method was immunoSEQ multiplex PCR. This sample has some 68,000 clones, with approximately 93% found just once. This sample was included in a study of cytomegalovirus exposure and HLA in healthy donors. The gene calls are TRBV2 and TRBJ2-7; 9 bases agree with TRBD1. The origin of this receptor is a man aged 18 to 30 in good health and CMV-seropositive. The sample consisted of PBMCs. The CDR3 region is CASAGTGSDEQYF. In DNA, the CDR3 is TGTGCCAGCGCCGGGACAGGGTCGGACGAGCAGTACTTC.